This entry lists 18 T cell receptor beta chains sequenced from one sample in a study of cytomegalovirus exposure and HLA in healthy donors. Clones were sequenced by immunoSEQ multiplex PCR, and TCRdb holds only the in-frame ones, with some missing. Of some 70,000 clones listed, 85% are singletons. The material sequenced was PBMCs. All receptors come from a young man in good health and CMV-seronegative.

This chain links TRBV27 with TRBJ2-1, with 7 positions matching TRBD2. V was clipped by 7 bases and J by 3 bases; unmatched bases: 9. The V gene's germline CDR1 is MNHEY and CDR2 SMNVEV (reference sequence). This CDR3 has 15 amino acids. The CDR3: CASTKERGVYNEQFF. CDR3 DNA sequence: TGTGCCAGCACCAAGGAACGGGGGGTCTACAATGAGCAGTTCTTC.

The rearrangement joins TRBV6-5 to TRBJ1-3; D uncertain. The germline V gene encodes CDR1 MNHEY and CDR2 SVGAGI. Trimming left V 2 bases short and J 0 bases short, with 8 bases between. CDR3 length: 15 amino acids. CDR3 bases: TGTGCCAGCAGTTACGCTTGGAGCTCTGGAAACACCATATATTTT. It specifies CASSYAWSSGNTIYF.

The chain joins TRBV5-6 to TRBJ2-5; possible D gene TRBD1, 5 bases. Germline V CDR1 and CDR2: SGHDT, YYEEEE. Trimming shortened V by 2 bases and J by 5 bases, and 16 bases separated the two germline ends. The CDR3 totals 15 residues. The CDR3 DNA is TGTGCCAGCAGCTTATGGTCAGGGATGGTGGAGACCCAGTACTTC. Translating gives CASSLWSGMVETQYF.

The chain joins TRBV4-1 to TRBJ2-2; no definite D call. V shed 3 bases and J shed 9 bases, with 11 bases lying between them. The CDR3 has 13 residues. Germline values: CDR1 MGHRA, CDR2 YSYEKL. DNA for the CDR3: TGCGCCAGCAGCCAGGAATATAGCCGGGAGCTGTTTTTT. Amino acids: CASSQEYSRELFF.

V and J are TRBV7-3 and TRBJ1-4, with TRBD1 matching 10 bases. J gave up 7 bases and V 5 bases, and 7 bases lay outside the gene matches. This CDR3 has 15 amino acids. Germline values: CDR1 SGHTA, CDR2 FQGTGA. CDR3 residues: CASSRQGTGVEKLFF. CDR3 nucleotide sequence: TGTGCCAGCAGCCGCCAGGGGACAGGGGTTGAAAAACTGTTTTTT.

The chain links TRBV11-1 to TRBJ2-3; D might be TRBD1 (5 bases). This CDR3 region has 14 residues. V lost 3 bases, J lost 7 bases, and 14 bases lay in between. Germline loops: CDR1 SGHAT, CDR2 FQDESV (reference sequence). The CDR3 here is CASSFGQGPNTQYF. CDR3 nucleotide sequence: TGTGCCAGCAGCTTCGGGCAGGGTCCAAATACGCAGTATTTT.

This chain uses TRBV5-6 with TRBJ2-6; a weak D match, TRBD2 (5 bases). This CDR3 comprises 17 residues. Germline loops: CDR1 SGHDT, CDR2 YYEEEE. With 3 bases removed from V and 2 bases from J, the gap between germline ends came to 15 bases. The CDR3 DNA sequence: TGTGCCAGCAGCTCCAGAGGGTCGCTTCCTGGGGCCAACGTCCTGACTTTC. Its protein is CASSSRGSLPGANVLTF.

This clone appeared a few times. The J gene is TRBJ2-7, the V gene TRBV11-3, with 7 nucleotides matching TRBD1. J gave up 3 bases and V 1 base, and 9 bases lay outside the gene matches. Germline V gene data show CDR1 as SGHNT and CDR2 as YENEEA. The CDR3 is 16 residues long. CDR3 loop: CASSLGGTVVRYEQYF. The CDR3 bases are TGTGCCAGCAGCTTAGGTGGGACAGTAGTTCGCTACGAGCAGTACTTC.

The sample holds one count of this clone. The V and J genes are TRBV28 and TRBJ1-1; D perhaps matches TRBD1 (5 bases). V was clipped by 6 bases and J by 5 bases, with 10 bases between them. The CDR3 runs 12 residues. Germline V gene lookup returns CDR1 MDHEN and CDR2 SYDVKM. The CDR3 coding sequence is TGTGCCAGCAGAGTCGGGGGAACTGAAGCTTTCTTT. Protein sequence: CASRVGGTEAFF.

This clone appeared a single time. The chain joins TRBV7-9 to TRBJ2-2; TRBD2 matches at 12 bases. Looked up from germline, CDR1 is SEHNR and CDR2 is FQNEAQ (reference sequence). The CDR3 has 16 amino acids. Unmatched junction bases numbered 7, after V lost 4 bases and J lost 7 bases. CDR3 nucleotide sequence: TGTGCCAGCAGCTCTGCAACTAGCGGGAGGTTCGGGGAGCTGTTTTTT. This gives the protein CASSSATSGRFGELFF.

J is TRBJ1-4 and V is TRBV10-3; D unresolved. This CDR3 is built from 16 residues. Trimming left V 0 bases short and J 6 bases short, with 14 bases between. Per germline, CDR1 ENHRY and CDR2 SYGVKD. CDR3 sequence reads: CAISESKVKRDEKLFF. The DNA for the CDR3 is TGTGCCATCAGTGAGTCTAAGGTCAAGCGTGATGAAAAACTGTTTTTT.

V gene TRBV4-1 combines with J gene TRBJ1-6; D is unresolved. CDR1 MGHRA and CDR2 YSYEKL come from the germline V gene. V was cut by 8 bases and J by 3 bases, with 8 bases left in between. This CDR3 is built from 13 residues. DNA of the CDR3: TGCGCCAGCGCCCGGGACTATAATTCACCCCTCCACTTT. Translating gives CASARDYNSPLHF.

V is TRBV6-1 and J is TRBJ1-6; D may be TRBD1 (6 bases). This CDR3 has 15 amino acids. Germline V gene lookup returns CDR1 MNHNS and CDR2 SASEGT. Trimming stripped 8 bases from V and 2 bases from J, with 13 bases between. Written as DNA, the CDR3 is TGTGCCAGCGTTGGGGGGGGCGCCTATAATTCACCCCTCCACTTT. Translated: CASVGGGAYNSPLHF.

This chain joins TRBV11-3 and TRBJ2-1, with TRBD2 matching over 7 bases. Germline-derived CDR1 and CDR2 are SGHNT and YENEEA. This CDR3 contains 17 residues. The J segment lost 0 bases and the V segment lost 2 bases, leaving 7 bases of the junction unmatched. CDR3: CASSLPIGGSSYNEQFF. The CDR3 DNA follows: TGTGCCAGCAGCTTACCGATCGGCGGGAGCTCCTACAATGAGCAGTTCTTC.

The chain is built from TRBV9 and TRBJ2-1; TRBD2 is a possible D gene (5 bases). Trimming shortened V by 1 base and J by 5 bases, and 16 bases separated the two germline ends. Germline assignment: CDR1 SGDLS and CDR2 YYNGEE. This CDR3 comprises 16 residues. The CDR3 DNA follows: TGTGCCAGCAGCGTAAGGTGGGCGGGCTCGCACAATGAGCAGTTCTTC. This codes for CASSVRWAGSHNEQFF.

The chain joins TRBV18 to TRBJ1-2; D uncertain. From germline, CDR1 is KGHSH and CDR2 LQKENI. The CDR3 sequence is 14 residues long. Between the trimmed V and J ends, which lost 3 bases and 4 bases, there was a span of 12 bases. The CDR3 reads CASSPAEILYGYTF. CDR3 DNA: TGTGCCAGCTCACCTGCGGAGATCCTCTATGGCTACACCTTC.

The CDR3 region has the DNA TGTGCCAGCAGTTTAGGGCGGGGCTATCAGCCCCAGCATTTT. It encodes CASSLGRGYQPQHF. This rearrangement joins TRBV27 to TRBJ1-5; a possible D gene is TRBD1 (5 bases). Germline values: CDR1 MNHEY, CDR2 SMNVEV (reference sequence). The CDR3 consists of 14 residues. The ends were cut back, 2 bases at V and 5 bases at J, with 10 bases in the middle.

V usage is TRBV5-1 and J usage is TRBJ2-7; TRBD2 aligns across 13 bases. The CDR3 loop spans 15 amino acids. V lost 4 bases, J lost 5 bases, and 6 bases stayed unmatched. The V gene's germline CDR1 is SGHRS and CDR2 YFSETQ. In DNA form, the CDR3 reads TGCGCCAGCAGCATACTAGCGGGGGGGCCCCACGAGCAGTACTTC. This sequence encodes CASSILAGGPHEQYF.